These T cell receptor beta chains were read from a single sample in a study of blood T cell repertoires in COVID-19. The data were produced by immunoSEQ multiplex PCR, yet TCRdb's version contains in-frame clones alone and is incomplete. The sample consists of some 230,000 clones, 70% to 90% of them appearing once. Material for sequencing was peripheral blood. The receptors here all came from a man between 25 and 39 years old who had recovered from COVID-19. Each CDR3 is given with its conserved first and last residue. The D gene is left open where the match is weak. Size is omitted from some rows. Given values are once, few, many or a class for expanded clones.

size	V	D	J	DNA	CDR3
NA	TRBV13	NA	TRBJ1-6	TGTGCCAGCAGCTTGGTCCCCGGGAGCTCCTATAATTCACCCCTCCACTTT	CASSLVPGSSYNSPLHF
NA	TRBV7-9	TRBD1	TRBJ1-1	TGTGCCAGCAGCTTAGCGGGGACAGGTGGAACTGAAGCTTTCTTT	CASSLAGTGGTEAFF
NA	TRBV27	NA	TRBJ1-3	TGTGCCAGCAGTGTGGGGAGGACACATCAATCTGGAAACACCATATATTTT	CASSVGRTHQSGNTIYF
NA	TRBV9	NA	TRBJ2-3	TGTGCCAGCACCCTAGGGCAGGGCGGTCACACAGATACGCAGTATTTT	CASTLGQGGHTDTQYF
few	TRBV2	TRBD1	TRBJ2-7	TGTGCCAGCAGTACAGACAGGGACGAGCAGTACTTC	CASSTDRDEQYF
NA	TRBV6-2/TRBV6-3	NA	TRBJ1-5	TGTGCCAGCAGTTACTCGGGGGAGGTTCAGCCCCAGCATTTT	CASSYSGEVQPQHF
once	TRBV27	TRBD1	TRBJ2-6	TGTGCCACCAAGACAGGGGGCCTCTCTGGGGCCAACGTCCTGACTTTC	CATKTGGLSGANVLTF
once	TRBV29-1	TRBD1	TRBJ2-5	TGCAGCGTGGGGGGACAGGGGGGAGAGACCCAGTACTTC	CSVGGQGGETQYF
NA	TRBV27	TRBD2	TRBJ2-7	TGTGCCAGCAGTTTATCTATAGCGGGGGCCGACGAGCAGTACTTC	CASSLSIAGADEQYF
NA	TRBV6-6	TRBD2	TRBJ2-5	TGTGCCAGCTTCGGGGCTAGCGGACAAGAGACCCAGTACTTC	CASFGASGQETQYF
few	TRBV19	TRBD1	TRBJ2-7	TGTGCCAGTAGCAGACCGACAGGGGACTACGAGCAGTACTTC	CASSRPTGDYEQYF
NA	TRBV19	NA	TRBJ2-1	TGTGCCAGCGATGGGGGGTCAAACTACAATGAGCAGTTCTTC	CASDGGSNYNEQFF
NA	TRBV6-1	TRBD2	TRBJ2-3	TGTGCCAGCAGTGAAGCAGGGAGGGGACGGCTGACAGATACGCAGTATTTT	CASSEAGRGRLTDTQYF
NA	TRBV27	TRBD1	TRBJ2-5	TGTGCCAGCAGTCGGGACAGGGGGAGGGAGACCCAGTACTTC	CASSRDRGRETQYF
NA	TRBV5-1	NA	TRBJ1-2	TGCGCCAGCAGCTTTGAACGGGGGGCGTTAGGCTACACCTTC	CASSFERGALGYTF
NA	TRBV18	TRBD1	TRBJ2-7	TGTGCCAGCTCACGGGGGTCACAGGGGAGCAACGAGCAGTACTTC	CASSRGSQGSNEQYF
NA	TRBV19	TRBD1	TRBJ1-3	TGTGCCAGTAGTATAGTGGTCTCCACTACAGGGGGCGATGGAAACACCATATATTTT	CASSIVVSTTGGDGNTIYF
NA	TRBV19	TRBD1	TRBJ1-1	TGTGCCAGTAGTGCCGGGACAGGCGTCCACACTGAAGCTTTCTTT	CASSAGTGVHTEAFF
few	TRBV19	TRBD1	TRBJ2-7	TGTGCCAGTAGCACCGGGACAGGGACCTACGAGCAGTACTTC	CASSTGTGTYEQYF
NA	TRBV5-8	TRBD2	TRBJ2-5	TGTGCCAGCAGCCCTGGACTAGCGGGGGGGCCACAAGAGACCCAGTACTTC	CASSPGLAGGPQETQYF
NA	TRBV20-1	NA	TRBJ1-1	TGCAAGAGGGAAACTGAAGCTTTCTTT	CKRETEAFF
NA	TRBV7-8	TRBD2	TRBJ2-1	TGTGCCAGCAGCTTAGGGACTAGCTTAAAAGATGAGCAGTTCTTC	CASSLGTSLKDEQFF
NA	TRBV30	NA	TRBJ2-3	TGTGCCTGGAGCCGAGGGGGACGTACGCAGTATTTT	CAWSRGGRTQYF
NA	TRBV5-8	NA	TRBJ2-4	TGTGCCAGCAGCCTAAACATTCAGTACTTC	CASSLNIQYF
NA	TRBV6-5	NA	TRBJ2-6	TGTGCCAGCAGGCGGCAGGGTCCTGGGGCCAACGTCCTGACTTTC	CASRRQGPGANVLTF
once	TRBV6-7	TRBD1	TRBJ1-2	TGTGCCAGCAGTTACTCGAAAGCGGGACAGGGCTTTTATGGCTACACCTTC	CASSYSKAGQGFYGYTF
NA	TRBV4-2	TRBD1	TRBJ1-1	TGTGCCAGCAGCCAAGGGCCCCCGGGACAGGGGGTGAACACTGAAGCTTTCTTT	CASSQGPPGQGVNTEAFF
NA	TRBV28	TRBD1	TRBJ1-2	TGTGCCAGCAGTCCGGGACAGGGGCCAGGCTACACCTTC	CASSPGQGPGYTF
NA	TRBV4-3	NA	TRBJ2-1	TGCGCCAGCAGCCCCGTTATTACTCAGGGTCATGAGCAGTTCTTC	CASSPVITQGHEQFF
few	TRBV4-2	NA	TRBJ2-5	TGTGCCAGCAGCCTCTATGGACTCTCTGGGGAGACCCAGTACTTC	CASSLYGLSGETQYF
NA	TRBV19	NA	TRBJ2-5	TGTGCCAGCACCGACTGGAAAGAGACCCAGTACTTC	CASTDWKETQYF
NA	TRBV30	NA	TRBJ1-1	TGTGCCGGAGGAGCGGAAGCGAGGACTGAAGCTTTCTTT	CAGGAEARTEAFF
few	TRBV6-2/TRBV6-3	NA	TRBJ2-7	TGTGCCAGCAGTTTACGAGCGGGCCCTAGCTACGAGCAGTACTTC	CASSLRAGPSYEQYF
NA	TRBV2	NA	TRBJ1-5	TGTGCCAGCAATTGGGAGGGATCGAGAGTTCAGCCCCAGCATTTT	CASNWEGSRVQPQHF
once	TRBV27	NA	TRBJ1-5	TGTGCCAGCGGGGACGCGGGGGTTAGGGGCAATCAGCCCCAGCATTTT	CASGDAGVRGNQPQHF
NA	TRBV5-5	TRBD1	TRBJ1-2	TGTGCCAGCAGCGGGGGAGTACAGGGGCTCTCCCCCTCAGCTAACTATGGCTACACCTTC	CASSGGVQGLSPSANYGYTF
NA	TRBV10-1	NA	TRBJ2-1	TGCGCCAGCAGTACCTGGGTTGAGGGCAATGAGCAGTTCTTC	CASSTWVEGNEQFF
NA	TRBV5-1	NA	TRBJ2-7	TGCGCCAGCAGCGTTGTAGAGGGGGGGTTGGACGAGCAGTACTTC	CASSVVEGGLDEQYF
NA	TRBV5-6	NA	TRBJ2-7	TGTGCCAGCAGCCAGACCCCTGGAGGAAACGAGCAGTACTTC	CASSQTPGGNEQYF
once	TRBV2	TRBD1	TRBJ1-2	TGTGCCAGCAGTGAAGCAGGCCAGGGGGTTGGTGGCTACACCTTC	CASSEAGQGVGGYTF
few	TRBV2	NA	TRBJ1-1	TGTGCCAGCAGTGTATCAGGGAACACTGAAGCTTTCTTT	CASSVSGNTEAFF
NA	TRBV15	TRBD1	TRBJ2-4	TGTGCCACCAGCAGAGATCCTGCAGGGGGCTTAGCCAAAAACATTCAGTACTTC	CATSRDPAGGLAKNIQYF
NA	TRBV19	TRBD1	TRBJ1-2	TGTGCCAGTAGTATGGAGCCAGGGGGCGATCCCACCTTC	CASSMEPGGDPTF
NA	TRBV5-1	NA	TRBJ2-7	TGCGCCAGCAGCTTGAACAGGGTGGGGGAGCAGTACTTC	CASSLNRVGEQYF
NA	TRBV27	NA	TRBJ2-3	TGTGCCAGCAGTTTACTATACTCCCTCGACAGCGCCCCGACGCAGTATTTT	CASSLLYSLDSAPTQYF
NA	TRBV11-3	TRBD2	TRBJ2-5	TGTGCCAGCAGCTTCCGGGGGGGCACTAAGGAGACCCAGTACTTC	CASSFRGGTKETQYF
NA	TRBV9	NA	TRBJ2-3	TGTGCCAGCAGCGTAGCTGCGAGCGGTCTTAGCACAGATACGCAGTATTTT	CASSVAASGLSTDTQYF
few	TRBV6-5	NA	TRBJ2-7	TGTGCCAGCAGGGTCTCCGGGTACGAGCAGTACTTC	CASRVSGYEQYF
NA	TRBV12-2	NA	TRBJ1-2	TGTGCAAGTCGCTCCCGGGACAGCTTATACAGACTCCTCATCTACGGCTACACCTTC	CASRSRDSLYRLLIYGYTF